This paragraph covers one TCR beta chain sequence. Antigen unknown. These data are taken from a study of CD8+ T cells in alopecia areata. General observations from the study: Both scalp clonality and the expanded CD8+ clones among the top 100 showed a significant decrease with tofacitinib. Against the mouse data, patients shared TCRs less clearly, possibly for HLA reasons. In lesional scalp, particularly from alopecia totalis/universalis, clonality was higher than in normal scalp.

V was trimmed by 7 bases and J by 5 bases, leaving 12 bases between them. The CDR3 has 13 residues. The germline CDR1 and CDR2 sequences are SNHLY and FYNNEI. As the sequencing template, cDNA was produced by extracting RNA and reverse transcribing it. The assay was immunoSEQ multiplex PCR, and TCRdb's table has in-frame clones only and misses some. The sample yields about 260,000 clones, around three fifths seen once. Indicated treatment: oral pan-JAK inhibitor, 5-10 mg twice daily. From alopecia areata patients, lesional scalp punch biopsies and peripheral blood were collected. This TCR derives from a human donor with alopecia areata. The chain carries TRBV2 and TRBJ1-5, with unresolved D. This specimen was CD4+ T cells sorted from blood, taken at week 52, from a patient treated with tofacitinib. CDR3 bases: TGTGCCAGCACCCGATACTCAGATCAGCCCCAGCATTTT. It specifies CASTRYSDQPQHF. Complete variable domain (other parts from reference TRBV2 and TRBJ1-5): EPEVTQTPSHQVTQMGQEVILRCVPISNHLYFYWYRQILGQKVEFLVSFYNNEISEKSEIFDDQFSVERPDGSNFTLKIRSTKLEDSAMYFCASTRYSDQPQHFGDGTRLSIL.